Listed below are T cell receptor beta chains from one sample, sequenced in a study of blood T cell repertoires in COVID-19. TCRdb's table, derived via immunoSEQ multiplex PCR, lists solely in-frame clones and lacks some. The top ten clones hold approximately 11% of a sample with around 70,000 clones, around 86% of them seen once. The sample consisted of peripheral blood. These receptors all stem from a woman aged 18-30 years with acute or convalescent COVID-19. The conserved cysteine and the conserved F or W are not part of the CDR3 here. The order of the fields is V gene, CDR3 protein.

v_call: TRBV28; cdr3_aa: ASSWGTGRRTEAF
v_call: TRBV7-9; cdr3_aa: ASRRGTSGTGELF
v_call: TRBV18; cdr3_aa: ASSPLGQISTDTQY
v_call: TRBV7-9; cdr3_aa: ASSLGGNGELF
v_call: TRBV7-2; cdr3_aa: ASSTSGISTDTQY
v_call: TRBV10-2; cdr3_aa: ASRKTGLGETQY
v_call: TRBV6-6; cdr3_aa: ASSSPGLAGGRVTDTQY
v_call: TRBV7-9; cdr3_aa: ASSEGQGAFAEAF
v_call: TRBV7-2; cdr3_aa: ASSLGQGYQETQY
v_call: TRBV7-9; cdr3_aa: ASSFPSGGETGELF
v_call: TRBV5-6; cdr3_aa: ASSTGQGNPYEQY
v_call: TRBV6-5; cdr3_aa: ASILLAGDTQY
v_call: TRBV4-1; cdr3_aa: ASSQGPGQPSSNTEAF
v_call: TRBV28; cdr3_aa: ASSLHREGAEAF
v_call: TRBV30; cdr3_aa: AWSEGVSQPQH
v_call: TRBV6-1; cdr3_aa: ASSERRGGLDTQY
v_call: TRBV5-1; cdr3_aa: ASSSQTSANTGELF
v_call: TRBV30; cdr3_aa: AWSVDTGGGTEAF
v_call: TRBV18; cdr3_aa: ASSPLGGSYNEQF
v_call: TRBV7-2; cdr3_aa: ASSPGMASFRETQY
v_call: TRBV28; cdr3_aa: ASSTSGGNEQF
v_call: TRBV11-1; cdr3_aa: ASSLPGQGNGYT
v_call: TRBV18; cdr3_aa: ASSPPGTSGIYNEQF
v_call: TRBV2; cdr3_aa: ASSWGQGVNYGYT
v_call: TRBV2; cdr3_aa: ARAPDRVMYGYT
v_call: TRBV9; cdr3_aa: ASSVEGSGGTDTQY
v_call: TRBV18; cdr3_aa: ASSPSPGFEAF
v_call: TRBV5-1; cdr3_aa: ASSLVGSYGTGGTEAF
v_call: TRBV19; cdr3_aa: ASSRRQGATDTQY
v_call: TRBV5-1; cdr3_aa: ASSIGPTENNSPLH
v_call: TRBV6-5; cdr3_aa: ASSDPGATEAF
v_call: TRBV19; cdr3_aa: ASSQGWKEKLF
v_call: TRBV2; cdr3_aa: ASSEWGVNYGYT
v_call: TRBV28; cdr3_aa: ASSPDRGPEETQY
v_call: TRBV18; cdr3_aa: ASSPPAAYNEQF
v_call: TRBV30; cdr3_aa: AWMGGEDTQY
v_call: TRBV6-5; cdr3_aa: ASSPRQGTEAF
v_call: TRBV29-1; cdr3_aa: SVVGQGNTGELF
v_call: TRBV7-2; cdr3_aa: ASSFGRDIGKRLNYGYT
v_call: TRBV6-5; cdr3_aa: ASSLDRGTYEQY
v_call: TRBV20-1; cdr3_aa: SASGGGHNSPLH
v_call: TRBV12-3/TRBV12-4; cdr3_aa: ASSLSGFGELF
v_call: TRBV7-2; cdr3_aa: ASSLAGRGETQY
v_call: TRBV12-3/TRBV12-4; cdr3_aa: ASSLAENQPQH
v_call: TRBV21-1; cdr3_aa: ASSSGRGALWGYT
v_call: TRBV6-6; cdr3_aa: ASSYVSEQY
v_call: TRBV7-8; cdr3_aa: ASSLVPGGMGLQPQH